Following are 18 T cell receptor beta chains from one sample sequenced in a study of T-cell memory formation after mild COVID-19. In TCRdb, the 5' RACE reads were re-called with MiXCR into one record per CDR3 protein. The sample consists of about 400,000 distinct CDR3 sequences, more than 20% of them appearing once. The source material was PBMCs or a T cell subset sorted from them (not recorded which). These receptors were collected from an adult woman who had mild COVID-19 (a few samples of this study predate the infection). Cell type and time point are not known.

The rearrangement uses TRBV7-3 and TRBJ1-2, with a weak D call TRBD1 (6 bases). The CDR3 has 14 amino acids. CDR1 is SGHTA and CDR2 is FQGTGA in the germline V gene. V lost 5 bases, J lost 5 bases, and 15 bases lay in between. CDR3 in DNA: TGTGCCAGCAGCCTCCTGCGGACAGAATATGGCTACACCTTC. Translation gives CASSLLRTEYGYTF.

This chain connects TRBV5-6 to TRBJ2-2; weak D call: TRBD1 (6 bases). With 7 bases removed from V and 3 bases from J, the gap between germline ends came to 19 bases. Germline loops: CDR1 SGHDT, CDR2 YYEEEE. The CDR3 totals 16 residues. CDR3 residues: CASSRIRDTYTGELFF. CDR3 sequence (DNA): TGTGCCAGCTCCAGAATCCGGGACACGTACACCGGGGAGCTGTTTTTT.

This clonotype was counted between two and nine times. V usage is TRBV5-6 and J usage is TRBJ2-2, with D tentatively TRBD1 or TRBD2 (5 bases each). Trimming removed 1 base at V and 4 bases at J, with 11 bases between. In germline, CDR1 is SGHDT, CDR2 YYEEEE. This CDR3 spans 15 amino acids. CDR3 coding DNA: TGTGCCAGCAGCTTGTCAGGGACGGCCACCGGGGAGCTGTTTTTT. As protein: CASSLSGTATGELFF.

The V gene is TRBV3-1, the J gene TRBJ2-7; 7 positions match TRBD1. The CDR3 sequence is 15 residues long. V shed 6 bases and J 0 bases; nucleotides not matched to a gene: 8. Germline V gene lookup returns CDR1 LGHDT and CDR2 YNNKEL (reference sequence). CDR3 amino acids: CASSPRDSSSYEQYF. The CDR3 coding sequence is TGTGCCAGCAGTCCTCGGGACAGTTCCTCCTACGAGCAGTACTTC.

This clonotype was seen more than once but under ten times. The rearrangement links TRBV4-1 to TRBJ1-1, with 8 bases lining up with TRBD1. Germline CDR1 MGHRA, CDR2 YSYEKL. The CDR3 loop spans 15 amino acids. Trimming took 3 bases from V and 6 from J; bases not matched to a gene: 9. The CDR3 DNA is TGCGCCAGCAGCCAGGGGGACAGGTTTGGGGCTGAAGCTTTCTTT. This gives the protein CASSQGDRFGAEAFF.

The chain joins TRBV12-3 or TRBV12-4 to TRBJ2-3; D unresolved. V shed 5 bases and J shed 1 base, with 13 bases lying between them. CDR3 length: 15 residues. CDR3 bases: TGTGCCAGCAGTAACCGGGTTCGGGGCACAGATACGCAGTATTTT. Protein sequence: CASSNRVRGTDTQYF.

A few counts support this clonotype. This sequence joins TRBV18 and TRBJ1-5, with D perhaps matching TRBD1 (5 bases). The CDR3 sequence is 15 residues long. Between the trimmed V and J ends, which lost 2 bases and 7 bases, there was a span of 15 bases. Germline V gene data show CDR1 as KGHSH and CDR2 as LQKENI. The CDR3 loop is CASSPGQGYIQPQHF. The CDR3 DNA follows: TGTGCCAGCTCACCAGGGCAGGGATATATACAGCCCCAGCATTTT.

The chain is built from TRBV20-1 and TRBJ2-1, with D possibly called TRBD1 or TRBD2 (5 bases each). The length of the CDR3 is 14 residues. V lost 6 bases to trimming and J lost 6 bases, with 18 bases between them. The germline V gene has CDR1 DFQATT and CDR2 SNEGSKA (reference sequence). CDR3 nucleotide sequence: TGCAGTGCCCCAGGGTCGTTAGGAGGCAATGAGCAGTTCTTC. Its translation: CSAPGSLGGNEQFF.

This clonotype was seen only a few times. V and J are TRBV4-1 and TRBJ1-2; D may be TRBD1 (5 bases). Between the trimmed V and J ends, which lost 2 bases and 5 bases, there was a span of 15 bases. Germline CDR1 and CDR2: MGHRA and YSYEKL. This CDR3 has 15 amino acids. Here the CDR3 DNA reads TGCGCCAGCAGCCAAATCGGGGGAGAGCGGTATGGCTACACCTTC. Its protein is CASSQIGGERYGYTF.

The CDR3 nucleotides are TGTGCCACCAGCAGAGAGAGACATATGAACACTGAAGCTTTCTTT. It specifies CATSRERHMNTEAFF. V gene TRBV15 combines with J gene TRBJ1-1; the D is unclear. The CDR3 is 15 residues long. Trimming removed 0 bases at V and 0 bases at J, with 8 bases between. In germline, CDR1 is LNHNV, CDR2 YYDKDF (reference sequence).

The rearrangement links TRBV6-1 to TRBJ2-7; TRBD1 or TRBD2 may be the D gene (5 bases each). The CDR3 totals 14 residues. With 1 base removed from V and 3 bases from J, the gap between germline ends came to 10 bases. Germline CDR1 MNHNS, CDR2 SASEGT. The CDR3 coding sequence is TGTGCCAGCAGTGAAGGGGGACCGATCTACGAGCAGTACTTC. Translation: CASSEGGPIYEQYF.

V and J are TRBV29-1 and TRBJ2-1; D may be TRBD2 (6 bases). V was shortened by 1 base and J by 1 base, with 11 bases between the two germline ends. The germline CDR1 and CDR2 sequences are SQVTM and ANQGSEA. The length of the CDR3 is 15 residues. CDR3 sequence reads: CSVEVDYTSYNEQFF. DNA for the CDR3: TGCAGCGTTGAAGTGGACTACACTTCCTACAATGAGCAGTTCTTC.

This rearrangement joins TRBV5-1 to TRBJ1-1; possible D gene TRBD1, 5 bases. V lost 6 bases and J lost 6, with 21 bases in between. Germline CDR1 is SGHRS and CDR2 is YFSETQ. CDR3 length: 15 residues. CDR3 protein: CASTPGGTFFSEAFF. CDR3 DNA: TGCGCCAGCACTCCCGGGGGGACGTTTTTTTCTGAAGCTTTCTTT.

At least ten counts were recorded for this clonotype. The chain joins TRBV7-3 to TRBJ2-1; D possibly corresponds to TRBD1 (6 bases). V was trimmed by 2 bases and J by 6 bases, leaving 11 bases between them. CDR3 size: 14 residues. Germline V lookup: CDR1 SGHTA, CDR2 FQGTGA. The CDR3 DNA reads TGTGCCAGCAGCTTAGGGGGCCCACCCAATGAGCAGTTCTTC. Amino acids: CASSLGGPPNEQFF.

This chain connects TRBV6-5 to TRBJ2-4; possible D gene TRBD1, 5 bases. The CDR3 totals 15 residues. The ends were cut back, 0 bases at V and 9 bases at J, with 15 bases in the middle. Germline V lookup: CDR1 MNHEY, CDR2 SVGAGI. The CDR3 DNA follows: TGTGCCAGCAGTTACTCGGTCCGACAGAGAAGCATTCAGTACTTC. Translation gives CASSYSVRQRSIQYF.

The table lists this clonotype with a few counts. V is TRBV7-6 and J is TRBJ1-1; D possibly corresponds to TRBD1 (6 bases). The germline V gene encodes CDR1 SGHVS and CDR2 FNYEAQ. This CDR3 is 14 amino acids long. V lost 4 bases and J lost 6, with 15 bases in between. CDR3 sequence (DNA): TGTGCCAGCAGCTATTCAGGGGAGGCCCCTGAAGCTTTCTTT. Its translation: CASSYSGEAPEAFF.

The chain recombines TRBV2 with TRBJ2-5, with TRBD2 identical over 11 bases. Germline V gives CDR1 SNHLY, CDR2 FYNNEI. With V trimmed by 5 bases and J by 5 bases, 10 bases remained unmatched. The CDR3 has 16 amino acids. In DNA, the CDR3 is TGTGCCAGCAGTAAGGGACTAGCGGCCTCTTCCGAGACCCAGTACTTC. Translating gives CASSKGLAASSETQYF.

Only a few counts were recorded for this clonotype. The rearrangement uses TRBV5-1 and TRBJ2-2; 9 bases map to TRBD1. The CDR3 sequence is 15 residues long. Trimming took 3 bases from V and 5 from J; bases not matched to a gene: 5. Germline CDR1 is SGHRS and CDR2 is YFSETQ. The CDR3, as DNA: TGCGCCAGCAGCTCCGGGACAGGGAAGACCGGGGAGCTGTTTTTT. This codes for CASSSGTGKTGELFF.